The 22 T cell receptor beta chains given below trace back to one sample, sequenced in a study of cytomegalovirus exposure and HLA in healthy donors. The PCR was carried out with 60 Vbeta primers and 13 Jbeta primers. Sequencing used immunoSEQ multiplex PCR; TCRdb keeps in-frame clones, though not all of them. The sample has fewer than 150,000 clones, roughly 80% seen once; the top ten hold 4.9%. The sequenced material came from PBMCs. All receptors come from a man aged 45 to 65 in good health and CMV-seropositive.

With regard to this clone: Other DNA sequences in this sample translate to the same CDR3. CDR3 bases: TGTGCCAGCTCACCGGGGCAGAACACTGAAGCTTTCTTT. Its translation: CASSPGQNTEAFF. The chain is built from TRBV18 and TRBJ1-1, with a weak D call TRBD1 (5 bases). This CDR3 has 13 residues. The germline CDR1 and CDR2 sequences are KGHSH and LQKENI. Trimming shortened V by 3 bases and J by 1 base, and 6 bases separated the two germline ends.

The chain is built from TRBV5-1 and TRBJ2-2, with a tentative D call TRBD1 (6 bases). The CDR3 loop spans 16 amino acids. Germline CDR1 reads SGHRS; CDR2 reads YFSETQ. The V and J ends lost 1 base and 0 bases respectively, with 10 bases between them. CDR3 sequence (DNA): TGCGCCAGCAGCTTGAGGGGACACCCGAACACCGGGGAGCTGTTTTTT. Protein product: CASSLRGHPNTGELFF. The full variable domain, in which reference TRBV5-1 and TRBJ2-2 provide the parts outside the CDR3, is KAGVTQTPRYLIKTRGQQVTLSCSPISGHRSVSWYQQTPGQGLQFLFEYFSETQRNKGNFPGRFSGRQFSNSRSEMNVSTLELGDSALYLCASSLRGHPNTGELFFGEGSRLTVL.

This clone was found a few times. The CDR3 spells CASSRPSGRAMWGELFF. CDR3 in DNA: TGCGCCAGCAGCCGGCCTAGCGGGAGGGCTATGTGGGGGGAGCTGTTTTTT. The genes are TRBV4-1 and TRBJ2-2; 12 bases fit TRBD2. The CDR3 is made up of 17 amino acids. CDR1 is MGHRA and CDR2 is YSYEKL in the germline V gene. Trimming cost V 4 bases and J 8 bases; bases outside gene matches: 11.

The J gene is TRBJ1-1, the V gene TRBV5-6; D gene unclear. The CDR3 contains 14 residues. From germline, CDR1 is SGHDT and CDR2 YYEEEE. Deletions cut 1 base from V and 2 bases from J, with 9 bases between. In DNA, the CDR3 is TGTGCCAGCAGCTTGCGGCGGGTCAACACTGAAGCTTTCTTT. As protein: CASSLRRVNTEAFF.

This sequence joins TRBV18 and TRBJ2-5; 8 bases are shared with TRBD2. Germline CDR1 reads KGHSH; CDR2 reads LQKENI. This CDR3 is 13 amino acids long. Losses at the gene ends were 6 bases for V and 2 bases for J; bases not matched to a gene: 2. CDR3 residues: CASSIAGQETQYF. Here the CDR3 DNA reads TGTGCCAGCTCTATAGCGGGACAAGAGACCCAGTACTTC.

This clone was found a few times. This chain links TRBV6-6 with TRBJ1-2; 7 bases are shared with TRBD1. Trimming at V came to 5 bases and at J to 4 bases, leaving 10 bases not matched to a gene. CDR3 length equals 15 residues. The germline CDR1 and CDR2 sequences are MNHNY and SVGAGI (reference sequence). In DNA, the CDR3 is TGTGCCAGCAGTCCAACAGGGGCGGACGGCTATGGCTACACCTTC. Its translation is CASSPTGADGYGYTF.

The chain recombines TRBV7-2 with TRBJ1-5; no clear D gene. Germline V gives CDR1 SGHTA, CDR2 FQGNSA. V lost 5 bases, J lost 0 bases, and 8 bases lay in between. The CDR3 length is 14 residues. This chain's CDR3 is CASSEQSSNQPQHF. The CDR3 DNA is TGTGCCAGCAGCGAACAGAGTAGCAATCAGCCCCAGCATTTT. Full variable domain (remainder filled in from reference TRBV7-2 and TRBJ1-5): GAGVSQSPSNKVTEKGKDVELRCDPISGHTALYWYRQSLGQGLEFLIYFQGNSAPDKSGLPSDRFSAERTGGSVSTLTIQRTQQEDSAVYLCASSEQSSNQPQHFGDGTRLSIL.

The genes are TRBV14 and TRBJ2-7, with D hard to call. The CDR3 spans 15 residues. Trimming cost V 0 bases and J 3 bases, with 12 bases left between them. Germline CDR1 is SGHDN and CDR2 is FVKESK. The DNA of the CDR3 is TGTGCCAGCAGCCAAGACTCGGTCAGGATCTACGAGCAGTACTTC. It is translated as CASSQDSVRIYEQYF.

CDR3 sequence reads: CASSQGFQPQHF. The DNA for the CDR3 is TGTGCCAGCAGCCAGGGCTTCCAGCCCCAGCATTTT. This sequence joins TRBV14 and TRBJ1-5; D is unresolved. The germline CDR1 and CDR2 sequences are SGHDN and FVKESK. This CDR3 has 12 residues. Trimming shortened V by 3 bases and J by 7 bases, and 7 bases separated the two germline ends.

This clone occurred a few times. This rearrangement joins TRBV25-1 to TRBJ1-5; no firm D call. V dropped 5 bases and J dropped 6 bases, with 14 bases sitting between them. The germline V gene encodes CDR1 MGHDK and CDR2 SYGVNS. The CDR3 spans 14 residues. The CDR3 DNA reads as TGTGCCAGCAGTCCTCACGGGAGGAGTCAGCCCCAGCATTTT. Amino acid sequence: CASSPHGRSQPQHF.

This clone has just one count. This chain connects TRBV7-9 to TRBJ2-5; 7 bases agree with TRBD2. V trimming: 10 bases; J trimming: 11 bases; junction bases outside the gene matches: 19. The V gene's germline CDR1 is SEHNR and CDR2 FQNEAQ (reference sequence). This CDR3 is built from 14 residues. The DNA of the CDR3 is TGTGCCACCCTCGACTTGCGTACTAGCGATCAGCAGTACTTC. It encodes CATLDLRTSDQQYF.

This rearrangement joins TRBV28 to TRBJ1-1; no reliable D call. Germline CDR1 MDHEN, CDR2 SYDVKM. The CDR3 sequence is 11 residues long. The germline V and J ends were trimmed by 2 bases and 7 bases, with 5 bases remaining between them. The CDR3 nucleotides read TGTGCCAGCAGTTTAACTATTGAAGCTTTCTTT. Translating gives CASSLTIEAFF.

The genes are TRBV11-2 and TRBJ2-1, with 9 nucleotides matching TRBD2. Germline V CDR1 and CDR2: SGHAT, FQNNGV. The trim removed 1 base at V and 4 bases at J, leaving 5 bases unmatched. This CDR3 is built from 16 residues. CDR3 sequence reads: CASSLVAGAGYNEQFF. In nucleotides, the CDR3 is TGTGCCAGCAGCTTAGTAGCGGGAGCCGGATACAATGAGCAGTTCTTC.

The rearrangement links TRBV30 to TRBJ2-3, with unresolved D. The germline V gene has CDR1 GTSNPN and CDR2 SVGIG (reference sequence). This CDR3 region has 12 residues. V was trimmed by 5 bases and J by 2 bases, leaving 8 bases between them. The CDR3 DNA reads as TGTGCCTGGCAGATATACACAGATACGCAGTATTTT. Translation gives CAWQIYTDTQYF.

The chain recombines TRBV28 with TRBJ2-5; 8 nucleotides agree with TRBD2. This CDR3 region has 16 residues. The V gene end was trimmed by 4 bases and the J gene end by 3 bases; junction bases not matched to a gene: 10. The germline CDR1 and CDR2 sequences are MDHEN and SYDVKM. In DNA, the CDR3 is TGTGCCAGCAGTTCCATCACGGGGGGGAGGAAAGAGACCCAGTACTTC. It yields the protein CASSSITGGRKETQYF.

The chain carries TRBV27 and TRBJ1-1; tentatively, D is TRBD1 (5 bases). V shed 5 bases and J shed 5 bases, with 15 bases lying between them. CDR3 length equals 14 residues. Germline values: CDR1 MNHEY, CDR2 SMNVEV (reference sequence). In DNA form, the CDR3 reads TGTGCCAGCAGTCCCTACGGGGGAGGGACTGAAGCTTTCTTT. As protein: CASSPYGGGTEAFF.

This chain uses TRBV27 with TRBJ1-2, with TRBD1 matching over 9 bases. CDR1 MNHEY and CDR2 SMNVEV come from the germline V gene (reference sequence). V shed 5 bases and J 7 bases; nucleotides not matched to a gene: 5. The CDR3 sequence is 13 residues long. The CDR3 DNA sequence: TGTGCCAGCAGTCTACAGGGGGCGGTTGGCTACACCTTC. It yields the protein CASSLQGAVGYTF.

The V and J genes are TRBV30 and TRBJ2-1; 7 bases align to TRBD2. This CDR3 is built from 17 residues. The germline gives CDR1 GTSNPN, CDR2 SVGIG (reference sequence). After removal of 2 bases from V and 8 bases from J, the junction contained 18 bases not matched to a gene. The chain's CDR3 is CAWSRGWGGGSRDEQFF. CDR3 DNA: TGTGCCTGGAGTCGGGGGTGGGGTGGCGGGAGTAGGGATGAGCAGTTCTTC.

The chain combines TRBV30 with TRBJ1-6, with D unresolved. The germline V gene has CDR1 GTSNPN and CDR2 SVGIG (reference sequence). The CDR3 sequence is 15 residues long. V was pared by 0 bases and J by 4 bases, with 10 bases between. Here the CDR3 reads CAWSVGETYNSPLHF. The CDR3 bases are TGTGCCTGGAGTGTTGGGGAGACTTATAATTCACCCCTCCACTTT.

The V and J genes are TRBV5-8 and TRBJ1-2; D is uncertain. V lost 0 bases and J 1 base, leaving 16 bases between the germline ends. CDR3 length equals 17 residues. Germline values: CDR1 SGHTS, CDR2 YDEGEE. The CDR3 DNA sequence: TGTGCCAGCAGCTTGGCCCTTCCGGGGAAGGATAACTATGGCTACACCTTC. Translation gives CASSLALPGKDNYGYTF.

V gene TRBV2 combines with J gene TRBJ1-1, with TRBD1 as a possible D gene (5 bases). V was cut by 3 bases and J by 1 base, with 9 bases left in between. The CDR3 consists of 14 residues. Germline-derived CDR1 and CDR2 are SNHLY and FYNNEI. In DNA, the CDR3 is TGTGCCAGCAGTGATCGGACACGGAACACTGAAGCTTTCTTT. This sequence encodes CASSDRTRNTEAFF.

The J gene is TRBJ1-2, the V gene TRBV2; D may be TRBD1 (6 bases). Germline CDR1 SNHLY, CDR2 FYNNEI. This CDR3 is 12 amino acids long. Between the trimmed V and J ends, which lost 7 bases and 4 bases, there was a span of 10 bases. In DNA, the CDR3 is TGTGCCAGCACCCCGGACAGCTATGGCTACACCTTC. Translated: CASTPDSYGYTF.